This T cell receptor (beta chain) originates from a study of cytomegalovirus exposure and HLA in healthy donors. The CDR3 extends over 14 amino acids. J lost 0 bases, V lost 2 bases, and 1 base had no gene match. The germline V gene encodes CDR1 GTSNPN and CDR2 SVGIG (reference sequence). The PCR contained 60 Vbeta and 13 Jbeta primers. Profiling relied on immunoSEQ multiplex PCR, and the TCRdb table lists in-frame clones only, not all of them. Here the sample spans some 150,000 clones, 70% to 85% being singletons. Material: PBMCs. The chain joins TRBV30 to TRBJ2-3, with TRBD2 matching 8 bases. The TCR comes from a woman aged 45-65 years in good health and CMV-seropositive. CDR3 loop: CAWSPSGSTDTQYF. DNA for the CDR3: TGTGCCTGGAGTCCTAGCGGGAGCACAGATACGCAGTATTTT. The full variable domain, completed using reference TRBV30 and TRBJ2-3, is SQTIHQWPATLVQPVGSPLSLECTVEGTSNPNLYWYRQAAGRGLQLLFYSVGIGQISSEVPQNLSASRPQDRQFILSSKKLLLSDSGFYLCAWSPSGSTDTQYFGPGTRLTVL.